These 5 T cell receptor beta chains were all obtained from the same sample, sequenced in a study of blood T cell repertoires in COVID-19. Some clones are missing from TCRdb's copy, which holds only in-frame ones; the method was immunoSEQ multiplex PCR. The sample holds more than 85,000 clones, roughly nine tenths seen once. The sequencing sample was made of peripheral blood. The receptor set was obtained from a man aged 70 or older with acute or convalescent COVID-19.

V usage is TRBV20-1 and J usage is TRBJ1-1, with 7 nucleotides matching TRBD1. The germline gives CDR1 DFQATT, CDR2 SNEGSKA (reference sequence). The CDR3 runs to 13 residues. The J segment lost 4 bases and the V segment lost 3 bases, leaving 5 bases of the junction unmatched. CDR3 amino acids: CSASRQGSTEAFF. CDR3 DNA sequence: TGCAGTGCTAGTAGACAGGGCAGCACTGAAGCTTTCTTT.

This clone has only a few counts. This chain uses TRBV19 with TRBJ1-1, with 7 bases identical to TRBD1. Germline V gene sequence: CDR1 LNHDA, CDR2 SQIVND (reference sequence). Trimming removed 5 bases from V and 4 bases from J; junction bases left unmatched: 10. This CDR3 comprises 15 residues. DNA of the CDR3: TGTGCCAGTAGTTCCCGCCGACAGGGCGGCACTGAAGCTTTCTTT. Translated, it gives CASSSRRQGGTEAFF.

The chain joins TRBV4-2 to TRBJ1-3, with D unresolved. CDR1 and CDR2 (germline): LGHNA, YNFKEQ. Trimming pared 0 bases from V and 1 base from J, leaving 7 bases between. The CDR3 consists of 15 residues. The CDR3: CASSQDNGSGNTIYF. The CDR3 nucleotides are TGTGCCAGCAGCCAAGATAACGGGTCTGGAAACACCATATATTTT.

This rearrangement joins TRBV14 to TRBJ1-1, with D uncertain. CDR3 length: 13 amino acids. Trimming took off 2 bases at V and 5 bases at J, with 9 bases between the two ends. Per germline, CDR1 SGHDN and CDR2 FVKESK. CDR3: CASSQLQSTEAFF. The CDR3 DNA follows: TGTGCCAGCAGCCAACTACAGAGTACTGAAGCTTTCTTT.

The rearrangement uses TRBV11-2 and TRBJ1-3; a weak D match, TRBD1 (5 bases). V lost 0 bases, J lost 2 bases, and 20 bases lay in between. Germline assignment: CDR1 SGHAT and CDR2 FQNNGV. This CDR3 region has 19 residues. CDR3 amino acids: CASSLDLGPGGRTGNTIYF. The CDR3 nucleotides read TGTGCCAGCAGCTTAGACCTGGGGCCGGGGGGTCGTACTGGAAACACCATATATTTT.